The 12 T cell receptor beta chains listed next were all sequenced from one sample in a study of blood T cell repertoires in COVID-19. Assay: immunoSEQ multiplex PCR; the TCRdb copy retains only in-frame clones and omits some. The sample lists about 99,000 clones, about four fifths occurring once. The specimen sequenced was peripheral blood. These receptors were taken from a man in his 60s with acute or convalescent COVID-19.

The V gene is TRBV10-3, the J gene TRBJ2-7; 9 positions agree with TRBD2. The V gene's germline CDR1 is ENHRY and CDR2 SYGVKD. Unmatched junction bases numbered 14, after V lost 4 bases and J lost 7 bases. The CDR3 is 16 residues long. This chain's CDR3 is CAISGPQREDTGEQYF. In nucleotides, the CDR3 is TGTGCCATCAGTGGCCCCCAGCGGGAGGACACCGGGGAGCAGTACTTC.

CDR3 in amino acids: CASSYQANTEAFF. In DNA form, the CDR3 reads TGTGCCAGCAGTTACCAGGCGAACACTGAAGCTTTCTTT. This chain joins TRBV6-2 or TRBV6-3 and TRBJ1-1; D uncertain. Trimming removed 2 bases from V and 1 base from J, with 5 bases in between. Germline V gene sequence: CDR1 MNHEY, CDR2 SVGEGT. This CDR3 contains 13 residues.

This chain uses TRBV11-2 with TRBJ2-1; D unresolved. The length of the CDR3 is 11 residues. Looked up from germline, CDR1 is SGHAT and CDR2 is FQNNGV. Trimming left V 7 bases short and J 7 bases short, with 8 bases between. CDR3 residues: CASTLKNEQFF. The CDR3 DNA reads TGTGCCAGCACCCTTAAAAATGAGCAGTTCTTC.

The CDR3 coding sequence is TGCAGTGCTAGTGGAAGTTCGGGACTAGCGGACACAGATACGCAGTATTTT. It specifies CSASGSSGLADTDTQYF. The gene calls are TRBV20-1 and TRBJ2-3; 11 bases align to TRBD2. Germline V gives CDR1 DFQATT, CDR2 SNEGSKA (reference sequence). The ends lost 3 bases at V and 2 bases at J; junction bases unmatched: 10. The CDR3 sequence is 17 residues long.

The rearrangement links TRBV30 to TRBJ1-6, with 9 bases that match TRBD1. The trim removed 7 bases at V and 8 bases at J, leaving 12 bases unmatched. The CDR3 loop spans 15 amino acids. Germline CDR1 reads GTSNPN; CDR2 reads SVGIG (reference sequence). The DNA of the CDR3 is TGTGCCTTACAACACGGGACAGGGTTCGATTCACCCCTCCACTTT. Encoded protein: CALQHGTGFDSPLHF.

The gene calls are TRBV5-4 and TRBJ1-2; 8 bases align to TRBD1. This CDR3 is built from 14 residues. The V gene's germline CDR1 is SGHNT and CDR2 YYREEE (reference sequence). V shed 0 bases and J 4 bases; nucleotides not matched to a gene: 2. The CDR3 protein is CASSLAGGPYGYTF. The CDR3 coding sequence is TGTGCCAGCAGCTTGGCAGGGGGCCCCTATGGCTACACCTTC.

The chain combines TRBV5-1 with TRBJ2-1, with 7 bases lining up with TRBD1. Germline V gives CDR1 SGHRS, CDR2 YFSETQ. This CDR3 comprises 15 residues. J was trimmed by 8 bases and V by 4 bases; bases with no gene match: 12. The CDR3 reads CASSLYRTGGDEQFF. CDR3 bases: TGCGCCAGCAGCCTCTATCGGACAGGTGGAGATGAGCAGTTCTTC. The full variable domain, in which reference TRBV5-1 and TRBJ2-1 provide the parts outside the CDR3, is KAGVTQTPRYLIKTRGQQVTLSCSPISGHRSVSWYQQTPGQGLQFLFEYFSETQRNKGNFPGRFSGRQFSNSRSEMNVSTLELGDSALYLCASSLYRTGGDEQFFGPGTRLTVL.

This chain links TRBV19 with TRBJ2-2; 7 nucleotides align to TRBD2. Germline V CDR1 and CDR2: LNHDA, SQIVND (reference sequence). The ends lost 5 bases at V and 1 base at J; junction bases unmatched: 1. The CDR3 is made up of 14 amino acids. This chain's CDR3 is CASSLAVNTGELFF. CDR3 DNA: TGTGCCAGTAGTCTAGCGGTGAACACCGGGGAGCTGTTTTTT.

This clone is labeled as medium-sized (0.01 to 0.1%). V gene TRBV13 combines with J gene TRBJ2-3, with a weak D call TRBD1 (6 bases). Germline CDR1 PRHDT, CDR2 FYEKMQ (reference sequence). The CDR3 consists of 18 residues. Trimming cost V 3 bases and J 2 bases, with 21 bases left between them. The CDR3 protein is CASSLEHRRGTPTDTQYF. The DNA for the CDR3 is TGTGCCAGCAGCTTGGAACATCGTAGGGGGACGCCCACAGATACGCAGTATTTT.

The chain recombines TRBV19 with TRBJ2-1, with 7 bases matching TRBD2. CDR1 and CDR2 (germline): LNHDA, SQIVND (reference sequence). V shed 3 bases, J shed 9 bases, and the junction held 14 bases outside the gene matches. The CDR3 runs 16 residues. The chain's CDR3 is CASSITGAGPGVEQFF. The CDR3 nucleotides read TGTGCCAGTAGTATTACCGGAGCGGGACCGGGTGTTGAGCAGTTCTTC.

The CDR3 is CASSVRTSGTTYQETQYF. The CDR3 region has the DNA TGTGCCAGTAGTGTTCGGACTAGCGGGACTACGTACCAAGAGACCCAGTACTTC. V usage is TRBV19 and J usage is TRBJ2-5; 12 nucleotides align to TRBD2. Germline trimming cut 5 bases from V and 0 bases from J; bases unmatched to any gene: 10. Germline CDR1 and CDR2: LNHDA and SQIVND (reference sequence). The CDR3 has 18 residues.

The chain links TRBV6-1 to TRBJ2-3; 7 bases map to TRBD2. Germline V CDR1 and CDR2: MNHNS, SASEGT. This CDR3 has 14 residues. The junction had 8 bases not matched to a gene; V was cut back by 3 bases and J by 8 bases. CDR3 sequence (DNA): TGTGCCAGCAGTGACCGGTCGCGCGGGGGTACGCAGTATTTT. This encodes CASSDRSRGGTQYF.